These 10 T cell receptor beta chains were all obtained from the same sample, sequenced in a study of T cells in Graves' hyperthyroidism and ophthalmopathy. RNA transcripts served as the template for amplifying TCR beta CDR3 regions. The HTBI primer set was used in a first-round RT-PCR of the TCR CDR3. TCRdb reprocessed the multiplex PCR reads with MiXCR, giving one entry per CDR3 protein. Among about 550,000 distinct CDR3 sequences listed, roughly 20% were seen once. The sequencing input was blood. These receptors were obtained from a man aged 18-30 years with Graves' hyperthyroidism.

The CDR3 DNA is TGTGCCAGCAGTACTCACCCGGGACTAGCGGGGGGATTTCAAGAGACCCAGTACTTC. It codes for CASSTHPGLAGGFQETQYF. The chain combines TRBV27 with TRBJ2-5; 15 positions agree with TRBD2. Per the germline V gene, CDR1 is MNHEY and CDR2 is SMNVEV (reference sequence). The CDR3 covers 19 residues. J lost 2 bases, V lost 5 bases, and 12 bases had no gene match.

This clonotype was observed many times. The chain is built from TRBV2 and TRBJ1-5, with TRBD1 identical over 8 bases. The germline gives CDR1 SNHLY, CDR2 FYNNEI. There are 18 residues in the CDR3. J was trimmed by 5 bases and V by 0 bases; bases with no gene match: 12. The CDR3 reads CASSEATLGQGTHQPQHF. As DNA, the CDR3 is TGTGCCAGCAGTGAAGCAACATTAGGACAGGGAACTCATCAGCCCCAGCATTTT.

In its sample, this clonotype was seen many times. This sequence joins TRBV9 and TRBJ2-5; 12 bases agree with TRBD1. Germline-derived CDR1 and CDR2 are SGDLS and YYNGEE. The CDR3 spans 16 residues. J lost 5 bases, V lost 4 bases, and 9 bases had no gene match. CDR3 bases: TGTGCCAGCAGCACGGGGACAGGGGGCTTCGGGGAGACCCAGTACTTC. Amino acids: CASSTGTGGFGETQYF.

This clonotype was seen many times. This chain uses TRBV20-1 with TRBJ2-5; 8 bases align to TRBD2. The CDR3 has 15 residues. Unmatched junction bases numbered 8, after V lost 1 base and J lost 4 bases. Germline V gene data show CDR1 as DFQATT and CDR2 as SNEGSKA (reference sequence). This CDR3 is CSARGTSPFGETQYF. As DNA, the CDR3 is TGCAGTGCTAGAGGGACTAGCCCCTTTGGAGAGACCCAGTACTTC.

The chain uses TRBV11-2 and TRBJ1-1, with D unresolved. The CDR3 spans 15 residues. Germline CDR1 and CDR2: SGHAT and FQNNGV. Trimming removed 0 bases at V and 3 bases at J, with 11 bases between. The CDR3 spells CASSLDHLGYTEAFF. CDR3 sequence (DNA): TGTGCCAGCAGCTTAGATCATCTGGGGTACACTGAAGCTTTCTTT. The full variable domain, rest sourced from reference TRBV11-2 and TRBJ1-1, is EAGVAQSPRYKIIEKRQSVAFWCNPISGHATLYWYQQILGQGPKLLIQFQNNGVVDDSQLPKDRFSAERLKGVDSTLKIQPAKLEDSAVYLCASSLDHLGYTEAFFGQGTRLTVV.

This clonotype was observed many times. This chain joins TRBV28 and TRBJ2-2; 8 bases are shared with TRBD2. Unmatched junction bases numbered 3, after V lost 3 bases and J lost 6 bases. The CDR3 is 14 residues long. Germline V CDR1 and CDR2: MDHEN, SYDVKM. The CDR3 spells CASSFRGLAGELFF. CDR3 sequence (DNA): TGTGCCAGCAGTTTTAGGGGACTAGCCGGGGAGCTGTTTTTT.

This clonotype was found many times. The chain joins TRBV12-3 or TRBV12-4 to TRBJ1-2, with 7 bases that match TRBD1. This CDR3 region has 14 residues. The junction had 3 bases not matched to a gene; V was cut back by 1 base and J by 4 bases. Here the CDR3 DNA reads TGTGCCAGCAGTTTAGGGGACAGCCCCTATGGCTACACCTTC. Residues: CASSLGDSPYGYTF.

This clonotype showed up many times. This chain uses TRBV28 with TRBJ2-7, with D possibly being TRBD1 (5 bases). CDR3 size: 16 residues. V lost 6 bases and J lost 0, with 18 bases in between. Per germline, CDR1 MDHEN and CDR2 SYDVKM. CDR3 bases: TGTGCCAGCAGCGAAATAGGACAACAGAGCTCCTACGAGCAGTACTTC. It encodes CASSEIGQQSSYEQYF.

Only a few counts were recorded for this clonotype. The rearrangement links TRBV19 to TRBJ2-7, with 12 bases that match TRBD1. Trimming removed 6 bases from V and 5 bases from J; junction bases left unmatched: 8. This CDR3 has 15 residues. Germline V gene lookup returns CDR1 LNHDA and CDR2 SQIVND (reference sequence). CDR3 sequence: CASSPGTGGLNEQYF. The CDR3 bases are TGTGCCAGTAGCCCCGGGACAGGGGGCTTGAACGAGCAGTACTTC.

This clonotype was counted at least ten times. The chain employs TRBV28 and TRBJ1-5, with D possibly TRBD1 on 6 matching bases. Germline CDR1 reads MDHEN; CDR2 reads SYDVKM. This CDR3 spans 14 amino acids. V dropped 5 bases and J dropped 6 bases, with 14 bases sitting between them. DNA for the CDR3: TGTGCCAGCAGTGGGACACCTGCCGGTCAGCCCCAGCATTTT. Amino acids: CASSGTPAGQPQHF.